These T cell receptor beta chains were read from a single sample in a study of T-cell memory formation after mild COVID-19. One entry per CDR3 protein results from TCRdb running MiXCR on the 5' RACE reads. The table shows some 70,000 distinct CDR3 sequences, with 16% occurring only once. The sample taken for sequencing was PBMCs or a T cell subset sorted from them (not recorded which). These TCRs come from an adult woman who had mild COVID-19 (a few samples of this study predate the infection). Cell type and time point are not known. Each CDR3 is given with its conserved first and last residue. D genes are given only for firm matches. Clone size is given for some rows only: seen once, a few or many times, or a class if the clone is expanded.

NA	TRBV7-8	TRBJ2-1	NA	TGTGCCAGCAGCTTAAATAGTGGGCTGAGCTCCTACAATGAGCAGTTCTTC	CASSLNSGLSSYNEQFF
few	TRBV19	TRBJ2-7	TRBD2	TGTGCCAGTAGTCCAGCGGGGAGCTCCTACGAGCAGTACTTC	CASSPAGSSYEQYF
NA	TRBV19	TRBJ1-2	NA	TGTGCCAGTAGTTTCGGGACGGGGAACTATGGCTACACCTTC	CASSFGTGNYGYTF
NA	TRBV7-9	TRBJ1-1	NA	TGTGCCAGCAACTTTCGGTATGGGGAGAACACTGAAGCTTTCTTT	CASNFRYGENTEAFF
few	TRBV20-1	TRBJ2-3	NA	TGCAGTGCTAGGTACGGCCGGAAGGAAAAAGATACGCAGTATTTT	CSARYGRKEKDTQYF
NA	TRBV27	TRBJ1-5	NA	TGTGCCAGCAGCCCGGACATCACTTTCAATCAGCCCCAGCATTTT	CASSPDITFNQPQHF
NA	TRBV4-1	TRBJ2-7	TRBD1	TGCGCCAGCAGCCCCCGGGACAGGGGGGTCCACGAGCAGTACTTC	CASSPRDRGVHEQYF
few	TRBV9	TRBJ2-1	TRBD1	TGTGCCAGCAGCGGGGATCCGAGGACAGGGGTCAATGAGCAGTTCTTC	CASSGDPRTGVNEQFF
NA	TRBV15	TRBJ1-2	NA	TGTGCCACCAGCAGAGAACCGATAGAGATCTATGGCTACACCTTC	CATSREPIEIYGYTF
NA	TRBV5-5	TRBJ2-7	NA	TGTGCCAGCAGTAGAGCGAACGCCTACGAGCAGTACTTC	CASSRANAYEQYF
NA	TRBV7-2	TRBJ1-1	NA	TGTGCCAGCAGCTTATGGGTTGAAGCTTTCTTT	CASSLWVEAFF
few	TRBV12-3/TRBV12-4	TRBJ2-3	TRBD1	TGTGCCAGCACCCTAAGGGGGGCAGGGGGCTTGACAGATACGCAGTATTTT	CASTLRGAGGLTDTQYF
few	TRBV4-2	TRBJ2-5	TRBD1	TGTGCCAGCAGCCATGTCAACCCCGGGACAGTGCAAGAGACCCAGTACTTC	CASSHVNPGTVQETQYF
NA	TRBV4-2	TRBJ2-7	NA	TGTGCCAGCAGCACCGGACTGGGCTACGAGCAGTACTTC	CASSTGLGYEQYF
NA	TRBV13	TRBJ1-5	TRBD1	TGTACCAGCAGCCGACAGGGCGGATACTCTCAGCCCCAGCATTTT	CTSSRQGGYSQPQHF
few	TRBV11-3	TRBJ2-7	NA	TGTGCCAGCAGTGCACACAGGGACCCCTACGAGCAGTACTTC	CASSAHRDPYEQYF
NA	TRBV6-2/TRBV6-3	TRBJ2-1	TRBD2	TGTGCCAGCAGCACCACGTCGACTAGCGGGAGAGGGTCCTACAATGAGCAGTTCTTC	CASSTTSTSGRGSYNEQFF
NA	TRBV24-1	TRBJ2-1	TRBD1	TGTGCCACCAGTGACACTCGAACAGGGGATAGGGCCTACAATGAGCAGTTCTTC	CATSDTRTGDRAYNEQFF
NA	TRBV15	TRBJ2-3	NA	TGTGCCACCAGCGGAACGGCCTACACAGATACGCAGTATTTT	CATSGTAYTDTQYF
few	TRBV6-2/TRBV6-3	TRBJ1-5	NA	TGTGCCACCGGCGCCTCTAGCAATCAGCCCCAGCATTTT	CATGASSNQPQHF
few	TRBV12-3/TRBV12-4	TRBJ2-7	NA	TGTGCCAGCAGAGATCAAGAGGGGGTGTCCTACGAGCAGTACTTC	CASRDQEGVSYEQYF
NA	TRBV3-1	TRBJ2-2	NA	TGTGCCAGCAGCCAAGTTTGGATTTCGAACACCGGGGAGCTGTTTTTT	CASSQVWISNTGELFF
few	TRBV5-5	TRBJ1-2	NA	TGTGCCAGCAGCTTGGACCAGGAAGGGGAGGCCTTC	CASSLDQEGEAF
many	TRBV5-1	TRBJ1-1	NA	TGCGCCAGCAGCTTAAGAAAGGATGGACACACTGAAGCTTTCTTT	CASSLRKDGHTEAFF
few	TRBV12-3/TRBV12-4	TRBJ2-7	NA	TGTGCCAGCGCAGGGGATATAGACGAGCAGTACTTC	CASAGDIDEQYF
once	TRBV24-1	TRBJ1-2	NA	TGTGCCACCAGTTCTGACAGCTATGGCTACACCTTC	CATSSDSYGYTF
NA	TRBV12-3/TRBV12-4	TRBJ1-1	NA	TGTGCCAGCAGTTTAGGGGGCGGCGCCGAAGCTTTCTTT	CASSLGGGAEAFF
NA	TRBV7-8	TRBJ1-1	TRBD1	TGTGCCAGCAGCTTAGTACAGGGGAGACCCACTGAAGCTTTCTTT	CASSLVQGRPTEAFF
many	TRBV6-5	TRBJ2-7	TRBD2	TGTGCCAGCCAGGAGGGGACTAGCAGTTACGAGCAGTACTTC	CASQEGTSSYEQYF
NA	TRBV27	TRBJ1-2	TRBD1	TGTGCCAGCAGCTTAGACAGGGATAACTATGGCTACACCTTC	CASSLDRDNYGYTF
NA	TRBV4-3	TRBJ2-7	TRBD2	TGCGCCAGCAGCCCCCGGGGTAGCGGGGACCTACCCTACGAGCAGTACTTC	CASSPRGSGDLPYEQYF